A single sample is the source of the 29 T cell receptor beta chains below, sequenced in a study of siplizumab effects on memory and regulatory T cells. Measured with immunoSEQ multiplex PCR; TCRdb has only the in-frame clones, and not every one. The sample lists over 95,000 clones; roughly 95% were seen once. The sequenced material came from non-Treg CD4+ T cells sorted from blood. These receptors were obtained from a human donor in good health.

The chain has TRBV27 and TRBJ2-7; maybe TRBD2 (5 bases). CDR1 and CDR2 from the germline V gene are MNHEY and SMNVEV (reference sequence). The CDR3 length is 14 residues. V lost 4 bases and J 2 bases, leaving 12 bases between the germline ends. CDR3 nucleotide sequence: TGTGCCAGCAGTTCCCGCGTCGGGACCTACGAGCAGTACTTC. This encodes CASSSRVGTYEQYF.

The rearrangement uses TRBV7-6 and TRBJ2-6; weak D call: TRBD2 (6 bases). This CDR3 has 16 residues. Trimming took 1 base from V and 1 from J, leaving 8 bases between them. CDR1 is SGHVS and CDR2 is FNYEAQ in the germline V gene. CDR3 residues: CASSLVAGSGANVLTF. In DNA, the CDR3 is TGTGCCAGCAGCTTAGTGGCGGGATCTGGGGCCAACGTCCTGACTTTC.

The chain recombines TRBV6-5 with TRBJ2-3, with 7 bases aligning to TRBD1. This CDR3 is 14 amino acids long. In germline, CDR1 is MNHEY, CDR2 SVGAGI. V shed 6 bases, J shed 0 bases, and the junction held 3 bases outside the gene matches. CDR3 bases: TGTGCCAGCAGCCGGGGACAGAGCACAGATACGCAGTATTTT. Amino acid sequence: CASSRGQSTDTQYF.

The chain couples TRBV7-8 to TRBJ1-2, with 9 bases that match TRBD1. The CDR3 has 15 residues. Per germline, CDR1 SGHVS and CDR2 FQNEAQ. The J segment lost 6 bases and the V segment lost 0 bases, leaving 5 bases of the junction unmatched. The CDR3: CASSLAGQGVNGYTF. DNA for the CDR3: TGTGCCAGCAGCTTAGCGGGACAGGGAGTAAATGGCTACACCTTC.

This clone has a single count. This chain links TRBV28 with TRBJ2-1, with 7 bases that match TRBD2. Germline CDR1 MDHEN, CDR2 SYDVKM. The CDR3 sequence is 17 residues long. The trim removed 6 bases at V and 1 base at J, leaving 12 bases unmatched. CDR3 residues: CASRTTGLGGSYNEQFF. The CDR3 DNA is TGTGCCAGCAGAACGACCGGACTAGGCGGGTCCTACAATGAGCAGTTCTTC.

This clone was counted once. This rearrangement joins TRBV19 to TRBJ2-5, with 9 bases lining up with TRBD2. Per germline, CDR1 LNHDA and CDR2 SQIVND (reference sequence). V was clipped by 9 bases and J by 5 bases; unmatched bases: 10. The CDR3 has 14 amino acids. The chain's CDR3 is CARARLAGRETQYF. CDR3 DNA: TGTGCCAGGGCTCGCCTAGCGGGGAGGGAGACCCAGTACTTC.

The chain combines TRBV7-3 with TRBJ2-2; D perhaps matches TRBD1 (6 bases). Trimming left V 5 bases short and J 0 bases short, with 10 bases between. This CDR3 is 15 amino acids long. CDR1 is SGHTA and CDR2 is FQGTGA in the germline V gene. The CDR3 spells CASSPGTPNTGELFF. CDR3 bases: TGTGCCAGCAGCCCAGGGACACCGAACACCGGGGAGCTGTTTTTT.

This clone showed up just once. The J gene is TRBJ2-3, the V gene TRBV19; D perhaps matches TRBD2 (7 bases). Germline loops: CDR1 LNHDA, CDR2 SQIVND (reference sequence). The CDR3 is 15 amino acids. The germline V and J ends were trimmed by 5 bases and 0 bases, with 12 bases remaining between them. The CDR3 DNA is TGTGCCAGTAGTCCGACGGGGGGCAGCACAGATACGCAGTATTTT. This sequence encodes CASSPTGGSTDTQYF.

V and J are TRBV28 and TRBJ1-6, with 8 bases fitting TRBD1. The CDR3 contains 14 residues. Trimming removed 5 bases from V and 8 bases from J; junction bases left unmatched: 5. CDR1 and CDR2 (germline): MDHEN, SYDVKM. CDR3 DNA sequence: TGTGCCAGCAGTAGGACAGGGCCGTATTCACCCCTCCACTTT. It is translated as CASSRTGPYSPLHF.

This chain links TRBV29-1 with TRBJ1-2; a possible D gene is TRBD1 (5 bases). Germline CDR1 SQVTM, CDR2 ANQGSEA. The length of the CDR3 is 14 residues. The ends were cut back, 1 base at V and 4 bases at J, with 13 bases in the middle. CDR3 bases: TGCAGCGTTGAAGTCGGGGGTGTTAGCTATGGCTACACCTTC. Protein product: CSVEVGGVSYGYTF.

The chain links TRBV9 to TRBJ2-2; D ambiguous. The germline V and J ends were trimmed by 4 bases and 2 bases, with 6 bases remaining between them. CDR1 SGDLS and CDR2 YYNGEE come from the germline V gene. The CDR3 sequence is 13 residues long. This CDR3 is CASSPHNTGELFF. In DNA form, the CDR3 reads TGTGCCAGCAGCCCTCATAACACCGGGGAGCTGTTTTTT.

The chain carries TRBV11-2 and TRBJ2-5; 7 bases match TRBD2. Germline trimming cut 6 bases from V and 2 bases from J; bases unmatched to any gene: 9. Germline V gene data show CDR1 as SGHAT and CDR2 as FQNNGV. The CDR3 extends over 15 amino acids. The CDR3 DNA reads as TGTGCCAGCAGGACGCTAGCGGAGCCTCAAGAGACCCAGTACTTC. Protein sequence: CASRTLAEPQETQYF.

This clone was detected once. The chain carries TRBV9 and TRBJ2-3; tentative D call: TRBD2 (6 bases). This CDR3 contains 15 residues. Trimming cost V 0 bases and J 4 bases, with 12 bases left between them. CDR1 is SGDLS and CDR2 is YYNGEE in the germline V gene. Here the CDR3 DNA reads TGTGCCAGCAGCGTAGAGCTAGCGTACGCAGATACGCAGTATTTT. Translated, it gives CASSVELAYADTQYF.

This chain links TRBV5-1 with TRBJ1-1, with D maybe TRBD1 (5 bases). The CDR3 is 12 amino acids. Per germline, CDR1 SGHRS and CDR2 YFSETQ. Trimming removed 0 bases from V and 8 bases from J, with 8 bases in between. The CDR3 coding sequence is TGCGCCAGCAGCTTGGTGCAGGGAGAAGCTTTCTTT. Amino acid sequence: CASSLVQGEAFF.

The chain links TRBV18 to TRBJ2-3; D remains ambiguous. The CDR3 is 14 residues long. Trimming removed 2 bases at V and 6 bases at J, with 12 bases between. Germline values: CDR1 KGHSH, CDR2 LQKENI. The CDR3 loop is CASSPTSQYDTQYF. The DNA of the CDR3 is TGTGCCAGCTCACCAACATCCCAATACGATACGCAGTATTTT. Based on the CDR3 plus reference TRBV18 and TRBJ2-3, the full variable domain is NAGVMQNPRHLVRRRGQEARLRCSPMKGHSHVYWYRQLPEEGLKFMVYLQKENIIDESGMPKERFSAEFPKEGPSILRIQQVVRGDSAAYFCASSPTSQYDTQYFGPGTRLTVL.

This clone was found once. The gene calls are TRBV10-3 and TRBJ2-3; maybe TRBD1 (6 bases). Deletions cut 3 bases from V and 0 bases from J, with 10 bases between. The CDR3 has 15 amino acids. The V gene's germline CDR1 is ENHRY and CDR2 SYGVKD. CDR3 sequence reads: CAISDGTTSTDTQYF. CDR3 bases: TGTGCCATCAGTGATGGGACAACTAGCACAGATACGCAGTATTTT.

This chain uses TRBV10-2 with TRBJ1-6; 9 positions match TRBD1. The junction had 12 bases not matched to a gene; V was cut back by 8 bases and J by 10 bases. The CDR3 totals 15 residues. The V gene's germline CDR1 is WSHSY and CDR2 SAAADI. CDR3 DNA sequence: TGCGCCAGCTCGGGACAGGGAGGGATGAGCTCACCCCTCCACTTT. This encodes CASSGQGGMSSPLHF.

The rearrangement links TRBV5-1 to TRBJ2-7; unclear D gene. Germline CDR1 is SGHRS and CDR2 is YFSETQ. V was cut by 2 bases and J by 3 bases, with 12 bases left in between. CDR3 length: 14 amino acids. Here the CDR3 reads CASSFTGLSYEQYF. In DNA, the CDR3 is TGCGCCAGCAGCTTCACGGGCCTAAGCTACGAGCAGTACTTC.

V usage is TRBV4-1 and J usage is TRBJ1-4, with TRBD1 identical over 8 bases. Trimming removed 4 bases from V and 2 bases from J; junction bases left unmatched: 6. CDR3 length equals 16 residues. The germline CDR1 and CDR2 sequences are MGHRA and YSYEKL. CDR3 sequence: CASSPARQGTNEKLFF. CDR3 nucleotide sequence: TGCGCCAGCAGCCCCGCGCGACAGGGGACTAATGAAAAACTGTTTTTT.

This rearrangement joins TRBV5-1 to TRBJ2-2; D call uncertain. CDR1 is SGHRS and CDR2 is YFSETQ in the germline V gene. The V and J ends lost 1 base and 2 bases respectively, with 6 bases between them. The CDR3 is made up of 14 amino acids. Here the CDR3 reads CASSLNRNTGELFF. In DNA form, the CDR3 reads TGCGCCAGCAGCTTGAACAGAAACACCGGGGAGCTGTTTTTT.

The chain employs TRBV19 and TRBJ2-1; the match to TRBD1 covers 8 bases. Germline V gene sequence: CDR1 LNHDA, CDR2 SQIVND (reference sequence). CDR3 size: 15 residues. Trimming at V came to 4 bases and at J to 5 bases, leaving 7 bases not matched to a gene. The CDR3 nucleotides read TGTGCCAGTAGTAATGGCAGGGGGCTCGACAATGAGCAGTTCTTC. Translated, it gives CASSNGRGLDNEQFF.

The gene calls are TRBV9 and TRBJ1-4; D is ambiguous. Trimming removed 1 base at V and 1 base at J, with 8 bases between. CDR1 is SGDLS and CDR2 is YYNGEE in the germline V gene. The CDR3 is made up of 15 amino acids. In DNA form, the CDR3 reads TGTGCCAGCAGCGTATCCCCTCAAACTAATGAAAAACTGTTTTTT. Its translation is CASSVSPQTNEKLFF. Full variable domain (rest looked up from reference TRBV9 and TRBJ1-4): DSGVTQTPKHLITATGQRVTLRCSPRSGDLSVYWYQQSLDQGLQFLIQYYNGEERAKGNILERFSAQQFPDLHSELNLSSLELGDSALYFCASSVSPQTNEKLFFGSGTQLSVL.

This chain connects TRBV29-1 to TRBJ2-7, with 10 bases fitting TRBD1. The CDR3 covers 14 residues. Germline V lookup: CDR1 SQVTM, CDR2 ANQGSEA. V shed 4 bases, J shed 6 bases, and the junction held 9 bases outside the gene matches. This chain's CDR3 is CSVGAGTGASEQYF. The CDR3 DNA sequence: TGCAGCGTTGGAGCCGGGACAGGGGCCTCCGAGCAGTACTTC.

In its sample, this clone was seen once. The rearrangement uses TRBV9 and TRBJ2-3; TRBD2 aligns across 8 bases. The CDR3 totals 14 residues. Unmatched junction bases numbered 4, after V lost 2 bases and J lost 5 bases. Germline V lookup: CDR1 SGDLS, CDR2 YYNGEE. The DNA of the CDR3 is TGTGCCAGCAGCGTCGGGGGGGCCCTAGATACGCAGTATTTT. This codes for CASSVGGALDTQYF. Full variable domain (rest looked up from reference TRBV9 and TRBJ2-3): DSGVTQTPKHLITATGQRVTLRCSPRSGDLSVYWYQQSLDQGLQFLIQYYNGEERAKGNILERFSAQQFPDLHSELNLSSLELGDSALYFCASSVGGALDTQYFGPGTRLTVL.

This chain uses TRBV4-1 with TRBJ2-3; 7 nucleotides agree with TRBD1. Germline lookup yields CDR1 MGHRA and CDR2 YSYEKL. The CDR3 spans 14 residues. Trimming took 3 bases from V and 5 from J; bases not matched to a gene: 5. The CDR3 reads CASSQTGKVDTQYF. The CDR3 coding sequence is TGCGCCAGCAGCCAGACAGGGAAAGTAGATACGCAGTATTTT.

This clone came up once. This chain connects TRBV5-4 to TRBJ2-3; TRBD2 matches 8 bases. With V trimmed by 4 bases and J by 2 bases, 9 bases remained unmatched. CDR1 SGHNT and CDR2 YYREEE come from the germline V gene (reference sequence). The CDR3 has 16 amino acids. CDR3 sequence: CASSPKALADTDTQYF. The CDR3 bases are TGTGCCAGCAGCCCCAAGGCACTAGCGGACACAGATACGCAGTATTTT.

The chain is built from TRBV10-3 and TRBJ2-3, with TRBD2 as a possible D gene (6 bases). The CDR3 runs 13 residues. CDR1 ENHRY and CDR2 SYGVKD come from the germline V gene. Trimming cost V 5 bases and J 2 bases, with 8 bases left between them. CDR3 sequence: CAISRDSTDTQYF. The CDR3 bases are TGTGCCATCAGTCGGGACTCCACAGATACGCAGTATTTT.

The rearrangement links TRBV5-4 to TRBJ2-3; possibly TRBD2 for D (6 bases). The CDR3 spans 14 residues. Trimming left V 4 bases short and J 3 bases short, with 12 bases between. Per the germline V gene, CDR1 is SGHNT and CDR2 is YYREEE (reference sequence). Here the CDR3 DNA reads TGTGCCAGCAGCCCGGGCGGGGCTACAGATACGCAGTATTTT. It yields the protein CASSPGGATDTQYF.

The chain recombines TRBV7-3 with TRBJ2-5; 12 bases are a match to TRBD2. There are 16 residues in the CDR3. The trim removed 5 bases at V and 2 bases at J, leaving 6 bases unmatched. Germline values: CDR1 SGHTA, CDR2 FQGTGA. The CDR3 DNA follows: TGTGCCAGCAGCCTACTAGCGGGGGGACCTCAAGAGACCCAGTACTTC. This codes for CASSLLAGGPQETQYF.